This entry lists 5 T cell receptor beta chains sequenced from one sample in a study of cytomegalovirus exposure and HLA in healthy donors. PCR amplification relied on 60 Vbeta primers (plus 13 Jbeta primers). Data came from immunoSEQ multiplex PCR; TCRdb stores just in-frame clones and leaves some out. The sample records some 110,000 clones, roughly 73% being singletons. Specimen: PBMCs. These receptors were obtained from a young woman in good health and CMV-seronegative.

V is TRBV27 and J is TRBJ2-3, with TRBD2 matching 7 bases. V lost 8 bases to trimming and J lost 4 bases; unmatched junction nucleotides: 9. This CDR3 is built from 14 residues. Germline CDR1 MNHEY, CDR2 SMNVEV (reference sequence). The CDR3 coding sequence is TGTGCCAGCGGTCGCGGGAGTAGTCCAGATACGCAGTATTTT. Translated, it gives CASGRGSSPDTQYF.

The rearrangement uses TRBV7-9 and TRBJ1-5; no definite D call. V lost 2 bases and J lost 0, with 8 bases in between. The CDR3 consists of 15 residues. Germline CDR1 and CDR2: SEHNR and FQNEAQ (reference sequence). The CDR3 region has the DNA TGTGCCAGCAGCTTATCAGGAATTAGCAATCAGCCCCAGCATTTT. As protein: CASSLSGISNQPQHF.

The rearrangement joins TRBV7-2 to TRBJ1-2; 8 bases agree with TRBD1. J lost 4 bases, V lost 1 base, and 5 bases had no gene match. The CDR3 runs to 15 residues. Germline-derived CDR1 and CDR2 are SGHTA and FQGNSA. CDR3 in amino acids: CASSLGQGKVYGYTF. Written as DNA, the CDR3 is TGTGCCAGCAGCTTAGGACAGGGGAAGGTCTATGGCTACACCTTC.

This clone was detected only once. The rearrangement uses TRBV5-6 and TRBJ2-5, with a weak D call TRBD1 (6 bases). The CDR3 loop spans 15 amino acids. The germline V gene encodes CDR1 SGHDT and CDR2 YYEEEE. The V and J ends lost 4 bases and 3 bases respectively, with 16 bases between them. The CDR3 reads CASSVYRVAKETQYF. The CDR3 DNA reads TGTGCCAGCAGCGTATACAGGGTTGCGAAAGAGACCCAGTACTTC.

The genes are TRBV4-3 and TRBJ1-2; D remains unclear. V was cut by 4 bases and J by 5 bases, with 11 bases left in between. Germline CDR1 is LGHNA and CDR2 is YSLEER. This CDR3 comprises 13 residues. CDR3 in amino acids: CASSPSFGYGYTF. The CDR3 DNA follows: TGCGCCAGCAGCCCAAGTTTCGGGTATGGCTACACCTTC.